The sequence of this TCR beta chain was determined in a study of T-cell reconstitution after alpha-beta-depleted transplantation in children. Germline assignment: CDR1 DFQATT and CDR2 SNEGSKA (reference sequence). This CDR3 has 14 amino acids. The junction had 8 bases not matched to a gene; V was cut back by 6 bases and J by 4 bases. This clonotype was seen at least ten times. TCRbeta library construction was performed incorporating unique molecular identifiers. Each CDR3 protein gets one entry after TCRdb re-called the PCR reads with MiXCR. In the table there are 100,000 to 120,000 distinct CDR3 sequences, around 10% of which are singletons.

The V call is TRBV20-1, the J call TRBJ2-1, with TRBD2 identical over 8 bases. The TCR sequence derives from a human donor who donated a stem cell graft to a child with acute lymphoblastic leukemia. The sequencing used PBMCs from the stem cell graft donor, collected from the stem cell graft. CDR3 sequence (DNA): TGCAGTGCCTCCGGGACTAGGAGGTACAATGAGCAGTTCTTC. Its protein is CSASGTRRYNEQFF.